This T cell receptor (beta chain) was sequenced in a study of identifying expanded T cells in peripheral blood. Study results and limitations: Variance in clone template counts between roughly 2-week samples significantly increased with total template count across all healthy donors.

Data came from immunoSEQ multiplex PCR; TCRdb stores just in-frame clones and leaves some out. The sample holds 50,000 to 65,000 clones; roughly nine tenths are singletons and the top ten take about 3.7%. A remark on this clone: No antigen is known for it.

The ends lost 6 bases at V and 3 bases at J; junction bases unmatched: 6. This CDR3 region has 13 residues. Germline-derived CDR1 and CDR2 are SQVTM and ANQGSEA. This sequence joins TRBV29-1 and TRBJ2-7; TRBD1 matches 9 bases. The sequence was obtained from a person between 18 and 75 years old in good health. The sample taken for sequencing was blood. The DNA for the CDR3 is TGCAGCGTACAGGGGGCGTCGAACTACGAGCAGTACTTC. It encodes CSVQGASNYEQYF.